One sample yielded the 18 T cell receptor beta chains listed below, sequenced in a study of blood T cell repertoires in COVID-19. Measured with immunoSEQ multiplex PCR; TCRdb has only the in-frame clones, and not every one. The data show about 220,000 clones, with approximately 88% seen just once and 2% to 2.5% held by the top ten. Sequences were obtained from PBMCs or T cells enriched from blood (not recorded which). The receptors were sampled from a woman between 40 and 55 years old with acute COVID-19.

The rearrangement joins TRBV23-1 to TRBJ1-5; D gene unclear. TRBV23-1 is an ORF, and what it does is uncertain. The CDR3 has 17 residues. The germline V and J ends were trimmed by 7 bases and 0 bases, with 19 bases remaining between them. The DNA of the CDR3 is TGCGCCAGCAAGGCCTATTATAGCCTTCATAGCAATCAGCCCCAGCATTTT. This encodes CASKAYYSLHSNQPQHF.

The chain combines TRBV5-1 with TRBJ1-4; a weak D match, TRBD1 (6 bases). V shed 4 bases and J shed 5 bases, with 15 bases lying between them. Looked up from germline, CDR1 is SGHRS and CDR2 is YFSETQ. The CDR3 has 15 amino acids. CDR3 loop: CASSVQGGRNEKLFF. CDR3 coding DNA: TGCGCCAGCAGCGTACAGGGTGGCAGGAATGAAAAACTGTTTTTT.

The genes are TRBV30 and TRBJ2-1; the D gene is possibly TRBD2 (6 bases). CDR3 size: 11 residues. V dropped 1 base and J dropped 8 bases, with 6 bases sitting between them. Germline CDR1 is GTSNPN and CDR2 is SVGIG (reference sequence). CDR3 residues: CAWSGGDEQFF. The CDR3 nucleotides read TGTGCCTGGAGTGGCGGGGATGAGCAGTTCTTC.

This clone has only one observation. The chain has TRBV11-2 and TRBJ1-1; weak D call: TRBD1 (5 bases). This CDR3 region has 13 residues. CDR1 and CDR2 from the germline V gene are SGHAT and FQNNGV. Trimming removed 7 bases at V and 1 base at J, with 10 bases between. The CDR3 sequence: CASTVDRNTEAFF. CDR3 nucleotides: TGTGCCAGCACCGTTGACAGGAACACTGAAGCTTTCTTT.

The V and J genes are TRBV5-6 and TRBJ1-1; 8 bases map to TRBD1. CDR3 length equals 16 residues. Germline CDR1 reads SGHDT; CDR2 reads YYEEEE. Trimming at V came to 2 bases and at J to 0 bases, leaving 6 bases not matched to a gene. The CDR3 nucleotides read TGTGCCAGCAGCTTTTTCGACAGGGGCATGAACACTGAAGCTTTCTTT. Encoded protein: CASSFFDRGMNTEAFF.

This chain connects TRBV11-2 to TRBJ1-1, with 7 bases identical to TRBD1. The CDR3 runs 14 residues. J lost 4 bases, V lost 4 bases, and 6 bases had no gene match. In germline, CDR1 is SGHAT, CDR2 FQNNGV. CDR3 nucleotides: TGTGCCAGCAGCTCGACCCGGGACAGCACTGAAGCTTTCTTT. Amino acids: CASSSTRDSTEAFF.

The genes are TRBV7-9 and TRBJ1-5; the match to TRBD1 covers 7 bases. From germline, CDR1 is SEHNR and CDR2 FQNEAQ (reference sequence). Losses at the gene ends were 5 bases for V and 2 bases for J; bases not matched to a gene: 6. The length of the CDR3 is 15 residues. The CDR3 nucleotides are TGTGCCAGCAGCGAGGGGGCTGGAGGCAATCAGCCCCAGCATTTT. It yields the protein CASSEGAGGNQPQHF.

This rearrangement joins TRBV7-2 to TRBJ2-2; maybe TRBD2 (7 bases). The CDR3 extends over 17 amino acids. V was cut by 5 bases and J by 4 bases, with 20 bases left in between. Germline loops: CDR1 SGHTA, CDR2 FQGNSA. CDR3 DNA sequence: TGTGCCAGCAGCAGCCGTATAGGGGGGAGGGGCACCGGGGAGCTGTTTTTT. Protein product: CASSSRIGGRGTGELFF.

This clone was detected only once. The rearrangement joins TRBV5-1 to TRBJ1-5, with D possibly TRBD1 on 5 matching bases. The germline CDR1 and CDR2 sequences are SGHRS and YFSETQ. CDR3 length: 14 amino acids. V was clipped by 0 bases and J by 5 bases, with 9 bases between them. CDR3 sequence: CASSLGQGDQPQHF. CDR3 DNA sequence: TGCGCCAGCAGCTTGGGGCAGGGTGATCAGCCCCAGCATTTT. The entire variable domain, with the rest obtained from reference TRBV5-1 and TRBJ1-5, is as follows: KAGVTQTPRYLIKTRGQQVTLSCSPISGHRSVSWYQQTPGQGLQFLFEYFSETQRNKGNFPGRFSGRQFSNSRSEMNVSTLELGDSALYLCASSLGQGDQPQHFGDGTRLSIL.

J is TRBJ2-1 and V is TRBV5-1; 8 nucleotides line up with TRBD1. The length of the CDR3 is 12 residues. V trimming: 4 bases; J trimming: 7 bases; junction bases outside the gene matches: 1. Per the germline V gene, CDR1 is SGHRS and CDR2 is YFSETQ. CDR3 DNA sequence: TGCGCCAGCAGCGGGACAGGTAATGAGCAGTTCTTC. Amino acid sequence: CASSGTGNEQFF.

The chain couples TRBV6-2 or TRBV6-3 to TRBJ1-6, with 8 bases aligning to TRBD1. After removal of 2 bases from V and 7 bases from J, the junction contained 16 bases not matched to a gene. The CDR3 sequence is 19 residues long. Germline V gene data show CDR1 as MNHEY and CDR2 as SVGEGT. This CDR3 reads CASSYDPWTGPFWNSPLHF. CDR3 bases: TGTGCCAGCAGTTACGACCCCTGGACAGGGCCCTTTTGGAATTCACCCCTCCACTTT.

This clone was picked up one time. The chain employs TRBV2 and TRBJ1-2; D call uncertain. Germline V CDR1 and CDR2: SNHLY, FYNNEI. V lost 10 bases and J 6 bases, leaving 18 bases between the germline ends. The CDR3 is 13 amino acids. CDR3: CAINFVVSDGYTF. The CDR3 nucleotides read TGTGCCATAAATTTTGTTGTTAGCGATGGCTACACCTTC.

A word on this clone: Sequence at one end of the junction differs from germline and may be a read error. V usage is TRBV16 and J usage is TRBJ1-2, with TRBD1 identical over 7 bases. CDR3 length: 12 amino acids. Germline V gene sequence: CDR1 KGHSY, CDR2 FQNENV. The CDR3 region has the DNA TGTGCCAGCAGCCAATCAGGGACAGCTTTTAACTTC. It specifies CASSQSGTAFNF.

This sequence joins TRBV7-8 and TRBJ1-5, with 11 nucleotides matching TRBD1. Germline CDR1 SGHVS, CDR2 FQNEAQ. CDR3 length equals 15 residues. With V trimmed by 2 bases and J by 9 bases, 6 bases remained unmatched. CDR3 nucleotide sequence: TGTGCCAGCAGCTTATGGGGGACAGGGGGGTCGCCCCAGCATTTT. Translation gives CASSLWGTGGSPQHF. The entire variable domain, with the rest obtained from reference TRBV7-8 and TRBJ1-5, is as follows: GAGVSQSPRYKVAKRGQDVALRCDPISGHVSLFWYQQALGQGPEFLTYFQNEAQLDKSGLPSDRFFAERPEGSVSTLKIQRTQQEDSAVYLCASSLWGTGGSPQHFGDGTRLSIL.

This clone was seen a handful of times. The rearrangement joins TRBV5-4 to TRBJ1-1; 11 positions agree with TRBD1. The CDR3 covers 14 residues. Germline V gene data show CDR1 as SGHNT and CDR2 as YYREEE (reference sequence). The ends lost 4 bases at V and 5 bases at J; junction bases unmatched: 4. This CDR3 is CASSADRGRTEAFF. As DNA, the CDR3 is TGTGCCAGCAGCGCGGACAGGGGGCGAACTGAAGCTTTCTTT.

J is TRBJ1-1 and V is TRBV29-1; 7 bases line up with TRBD1. Germline CDR1 is SQVTM and CDR2 is ANQGSEA. With 7 bases clipped from V and 5 bases from J, the junction kept 4 bases outside the gene matches. The CDR3 runs to 11 residues. CDR3 nucleotide sequence: TGCAGCGCCAGGGGGGTTACTGAAGCTTTCTTT. This encodes CSARGVTEAFF.

The V and J genes are TRBV5-6 and TRBJ1-4, with TRBD1 matching over 8 bases. The CDR3 spans 13 residues. The V gene end was trimmed by 1 base and the J gene end by 12 bases; junction bases not matched to a gene: 5. Germline values: CDR1 SGHDT, CDR2 YYEEEE. The CDR3, as DNA: TGTGCCAGCAGCTTGTCAGGGGGCGCAGAACTGTTTTTT. It is translated as CASSLSGGAELFF.

In the case of this clone: This sample includes further DNA sequences coding for the same CDR3. The chain couples TRBV6-5 to TRBJ1-1; 9 positions match TRBD1. V lost 5 bases to trimming and J lost 5 bases; unmatched junction nucleotides: 6. The CDR3 is 14 residues long. Per the germline V gene, CDR1 is MNHEY and CDR2 is SVGAGI. CDR3 bases: TGTGCCAGCAGTCGGGACAGGGTGGTGACTGAAGCTTTCTTT. Translation: CASSRDRVVTEAFF.